Listed below are T cell receptor beta chains from one sample, sequenced in a study of blood T cell repertoires in COVID-19. Profiled with immunoSEQ multiplex PCR; TCRdb holds only in-frame clones, not every one. Among 130,000 to 150,000 clones listed, around 84% were seen once. Source material: peripheral blood. The receptors originated from a man between 60 and 75 years old with active or convalescent COVID-19. CDR3s include the opening cysteine and the closing phenylalanine or tryptophan. A D gene is named only where the DNA matches it firmly. Some rows mark clone size as missing; the rest say once, few, many or name a class of expanded clone.

D	V	size	J	CDR3	DNA
TRBD1	TRBV2	.	TRBJ2-3	CASNRDSSTDTQYF	TGTGCCAGCAACCGGGACAGTAGCACAGATACGCAGTATTTT
TRBD1	TRBV4-3	.	TRBJ2-1	CASSPYRGTGGNEQFF	TGCGCCAGCAGCCCTTACCGCGGGACAGGGGGCAATGAGCAGTTCTTC
.	TRBV6-5	.	TRBJ1-1	CASSTAGGGTEAFF	TGTGCCAGCAGCACCGCGGGCGGGGGGACTGAAGCTTTCTTT
TRBD1	TRBV29-1	.	TRBJ1-2	CSVEEDRGRIYGYTF	TGCAGCGTTGAAGAAGACAGGGGTCGGATCTATGGCTACACCTTC
TRBD2	TRBV11-3	.	TRBJ2-1	CASSPREGAYNEQFF	TGTGCCAGCAGCCCCCGGGAGGGAGCTTACAATGAGCAGTTCTTC
.	TRBV30	.	TRBJ1-1	CAWRLGGFDTEAFF	TGTGCCTGGAGGCTTGGGGGGTTTGACACTGAAGCTTTCTTT
.	TRBV28	.	TRBJ1-5	CASNVGGALNQPQHF	TGTGCCAGCAACGTTGGGGGGGCTCTCAATCAGCCCCAGCATTTT
TRBD1	TRBV7-9	.	TRBJ1-1	CASSSFLGQGMNTEAFF	TGTGCCAGCAGCTCCTTTTTAGGACAGGGAATGAACACTGAAGCTTTCTTT
.	TRBV24-1	.	TRBJ2-3	CATSEAGPTDTQYF	TGTGCCACCAGTGAAGCGGGCCCCACAGATACGCAGTATTTT
.	TRBV27	.	TRBJ1-2	CASSSENRDYGYTF	TGTGCCAGCAGTTCCGAAAACAGGGATTATGGCTACACCTTC
TRBD2	TRBV4-3	once	TRBJ2-3	CASSQETGPAGIAGSTDTQYF	TGCGCCAGCAGCCAAGAGACGGGGCCCGCCGGGATAGCGGGATCCACAGATACGCAGTATTTT
TRBD1	TRBV4-3	.	TRBJ2-3	CASSPTTGVLTDTQYF	TGCGCCAGCAGCCCCACGACAGGGGTATTAACAGATACGCAGTATTTT
.	TRBV10-3	.	TRBJ2-3	CAVRLSPDTQYF	TGTGCCGTCCGGTTGAGTCCAGATACGCAGTATTTT
.	TRBV27	.	TRBJ1-5	CASSFRGQVGNQPQHF	TGTGCCAGCAGTTTCCGCGGGCAGGTCGGTAATCAGCCCCAGCATTTT
TRBD2	TRBV24-1	.	TRBJ2-3	CATHSGRAADTQYF	TGTGCCACCCATAGTGGGAGGGCCGCTGATACGCAGTATTTT
.	TRBV29-1	.	TRBJ1-2	CSATAQGYGYTF	TGCAGCGCGACTGCCCAGGGTTATGGCTACACCTTC
.	TRBV20-1	once	TRBJ1-2	CSASDGRRGYGYTF	TGCAGTGCTAGTGACGGTCGTCGGGGCTATGGCTACACCTTC
.	TRBV6-1	.	TRBJ1-2	CASSVELALGGYGYTF	TGTGCCAGCAGTGTTGAACTCGCCTTAGGAGGTTATGGCTACACCTTC
.	TRBV7-9	.	TRBJ1-6	CASSSLRQIDNSPLHF	TGTGCCAGCAGCTCCCTCCGACAGATTGATAATTCACCCCTCCACTTT
.	TRBV3-1/TRBV3-2	once	TRBJ1-2	CASSQGGYGYTF	TGTGCCAGCAGCCAAGGCGGATATGGCTACACCTTC
TRBD2	TRBV7-2	once	TRBJ2-5	CASSAGEWEEETQYF	TGTGCCAGCTCAGCGGGGGAATGGGAAGAAGAGACCCAGTACTTC
.	TRBV18	.	TRBJ1-6	CASSEASRSDSPLHF	TGTGCCAGCTCAGAGGCCAGTCGTTCGGATTCACCCCTCCACTTT
.	TRBV5-6	few	TRBJ1-1	CASSLRGGRENTEAFF	TGTGCCAGCAGCTTGCGGGGGGGGCGAGAGAACACTGAAGCTTTCTTT
.	TRBV20-1	.	TRBJ1-1	CSARNTKVF	TGCAGTGCTAGAAATACTAAGGTCTTT
.	TRBV19	once	TRBJ1-1	CASKWQVKAFF	TGTGCCAGTAAATGGCAGGTTAAAGCTTTCTTT
.	TRBV27	.	TRBJ1-4	CASRSLLRYRANNEKLFF	TGTGCCAGCAGATCGCTACTCCGATACAGGGCGAATAATGAAAAACTGTTTTTT
TRBD1	TRBV27	.	TRBJ1-6	CASSTGTDNSPLHF	TGTGCCAGCAGTACCGGGACAGATAATTCACCCCTCCACTTT
.	TRBV7-9	.	TRBJ1-6	CASSLASGGGSPLHF	TGTGCCAGCAGCTTAGCGTCCGGCGGAGGATCACCCCTCCACTTT
.	TRBV20-1	.	TRBJ1-5	CSASFRVRGANQPQHF	TGCAGTGCTAGTTTCAGGGTTAGGGGTGCAAACCAGCCCCAGCATTTT
TRBD2	TRBV15	.	TRBJ2-2	CATSGRLAGGSTGELFF	TGTGCCACCAGCGGTAGACTAGCGGGAGGAAGCACCGGGGAGCTGTTTTTT
TRBD1	TRBV24-1	.	TRBJ2-2	CATSDSPGQGSTGELFF	TGTGCCACCAGTGATTCCCCGGGACAGGGTAGTACCGGGGAGCTGTTTTTT
TRBD1	TRBV5-6	.	TRBJ1-2	CASRLGQIYGYTF	TGTGCCAGCAGGTTGGGACAGATCTATGGCTACACCTTC
.	TRBV21-1	.	TRBJ1-5	CASSSNRGLSNQPQHF	TGTGCCAGCAGCTCCAACAGGGGCCTTAGCAATCAGCCCCAGCATTTT
.	TRBV2	.	TRBJ2-2	CASSDSSSGTGELFF	TGTGCCAGCAGTGATAGTTCGTCAGGGACCGGGGAGCTGTTTTTT
TRBD1	TRBV7-2	.	TRBJ2-3	CASSLLGQGLDTQYF	TGTGCCAGCAGCTTACTCGGACAGGGGTTAGATACGCAGTATTTT
TRBD2	TRBV9	.	TRBJ2-5	CASSAGTSGEEETQYF	TGTGCCAGCAGCGCCGGGACTAGCGGGGAGGAAGAGACCCAGTACTTC
TRBD2	TRBV5-1	.	TRBJ2-1	CASSPWTSGRGNEQFF	TGCGCCAGCAGCCCCTGGACTAGCGGGAGGGGGAATGAGCAGTTCTTC
.	TRBV28	.	TRBJ2-6	CASSPGTPFHSGANVLTF	TGTGCCAGCAGTCCTGGGACACCTTTCCACTCTGGGGCCAACGTCCTGACTTTC
TRBD2	TRBV4-3	.	TRBJ2-7	CASSQVGASGVSYEQYF	TGCGCCAGCAGCCAGGTCGGGGCTAGCGGGGTCTCCTACGAGCAGTACTTC
TRBD1	TRBV28	.	TRBJ1-5	CASSDRQGRNQPQHF	TGTGCCAGCAGTGACCGACAGGGAAGAAATCAGCCCCAGCATTTT
TRBD1	TRBV18	.	TRBJ1-5	CASSLVSGTGNQPQHF	TGTGCCAGCTCACTCGTTTCCGGGACAGGAAATCAGCCCCAGCATTTT
TRBD1	TRBV20-1	.	TRBJ2-1	CSASAPDRGLRYEQFF	TGCAGTGCTAGTGCCCCCGACAGGGGGCTTAGGTATGAGCAGTTCTTC
.	TRBV20-1	.	TRBJ1-4	CSASDRREKLFF	TGCAGTGCTAGTGACCGTCGGGAAAAACTGTTTTTT
TRBD1	TRBV24-1	.	TRBJ2-6	CATSDQTGYGANVLTF	TGTGCCACCAGTGATCAGACAGGGTACGGGGCCAACGTCCTGACTTTC
.	TRBV19	.	TRBJ1-2	CASNWGTSHGYTF	TGTGCCAGCAACTGGGGGACTTCGCATGGCTACACCTTC
.	TRBV6-2/TRBV6-3	.	TRBJ1-2	CASSQLNRIRDGYTF	TGTGCCAGCAGTCAGCTCAACAGGATTCGAGATGGCTACACCTTC
.	TRBV4-1	.	TRBJ2-7	CASSQVLDLNYEQYF	TGCGCCAGCAGCCAAGTCCTGGACTTGAACTACGAGCAGTACTTC
TRBD1	TRBV6-5	once	TRBJ2-7	CASSRGQGYEQYF	TGTGCCAGCAGTCGGGGACAGGGCTACGAGCAGTACTTC
TRBD2	TRBV5-1	.	TRBJ2-3	CASSTSLGLVNTDTQYF	TGCGCCAGCAGCACCTCTCTGGGACTAGTTAATACAGATACGCAGTATTTT
TRBD2	TRBV11-3	few	TRBJ2-3	CASSLLAGKSTDTQYF	TGTGCCAGCAGCTTACTAGCGGGGAAGAGCACAGATACGCAGTATTTT
.	TRBV3-1/TRBV3-2	.	TRBJ2-5	CASSQIGGRTGGQETQYF	TGTGCCAGCAGCCAAATCGGCGGGAGGACAGGAGGCCAAGAGACCCAGTACTTC
.	TRBV11-3	.	TRBJ2-2	CASSLPRRSYRNTGELFF	TGTGCCAGCAGCTTACCCCGCAGGTCCTACCGTAACACCGGGGAGCTGTTTTTT
.	TRBV7-9	.	TRBJ2-1	CASSFDRGGEFF	TGTGCCAGCAGCTTTGACCGGGGCGGGGAGTTCTTC
.	TRBV7-2	.	TRBJ1-2	CASSLDVGPLNYGYTF	TGTGCCAGCAGCTTAGATGTGGGGCCCCTTAACTATGGCTACACCTTC